These 7 T cell receptor beta chains share one sample of origin, sequenced in a study of control samples from healthy donors and cancer patients (dated by TCRdb to about 2020). Receptor amplification or capture employed the immunoSEQ multiplex PCR assay. TCRdb took over this immuneACCESS table, retaining in-frame rearrangements with V and J assigned. Such tables are incomplete; in checked studies, under half of the missing clones stem from an unresolved V gene, and the remainder is unexplained. Counted in this sample were around 140,000 clones; more than 80% of them appeared once. Together, the top ten hold 2.5% to 3% of the sample. Sequencing used blood. The source is a man in his forties in good health.

The V and J genes are TRBV14 and TRBJ1-2; D is unresolved. Germline CDR1 reads SGHDN; CDR2 reads FVKESK. The ends were cut back, 1 base at V and 4 bases at J, with 7 bases in the middle. This CDR3 has 13 amino acids. The CDR3 nucleotides are TGTGCCAGCAGCCAAGTTTCCCTCTATGGCTACACCTTC. This sequence encodes CASSQVSLYGYTF.

The chain uses TRBV6-6 and TRBJ2-3; D is unresolved. The CDR3 runs 11 residues. CDR1 and CDR2 (germline): MNHNY, SVGAGI (reference sequence). Trimming cost V 8 bases and J 6 bases, with 9 bases left between them. The CDR3 sequence: CASSHTDTQYF. The CDR3 DNA is TGTGCCAGCTCACACACCGATACGCAGTATTTT.

This chain's CDR3 is CASSLAGGASTGELFF. The DNA of the CDR3 is TGTGCCAGCAGCTTGGCCGGGGGGGCTTCCACCGGGGAGCTGTTTTTT. The chain combines TRBV5-4 with TRBJ2-2; 8 nucleotides align to TRBD2. This CDR3 contains 16 residues. Unmatched junction bases numbered 5, after V lost 0 bases and J lost 4 bases. The germline V gene encodes CDR1 SGHNT and CDR2 YYREEE (reference sequence).

This chain connects TRBV6-5 to TRBJ1-5, with 8 positions matching TRBD1. The CDR3 has 13 amino acids. V dropped 9 bases and J dropped 6; count of bases not matched to a gene: 7. Germline loops: CDR1 MNHEY, CDR2 SVGAGI. This chain's CDR3 is CASHQGAGQPQHF. CDR3 DNA: TGTGCCAGTCACCAGGGGGCCGGTCAGCCCCAGCATTTT.

V usage is TRBV7-9 and J usage is TRBJ1-4; 9 nucleotides align to TRBD1. V lost 5 bases, J lost 8 bases, and 9 bases stayed unmatched. The CDR3 has 15 residues. Germline values: CDR1 SEHNR, CDR2 FQNEAQ (reference sequence). Here the CDR3 reads CASSTDGTGKEKLFF. CDR3 coding DNA: TGTGCCAGCAGCACGGACGGGACAGGGAAGGAAAAACTGTTTTTT.

V and J are TRBV19 and TRBJ2-1; 8 bases line up with TRBD1. CDR1 and CDR2 (germline): LNHDA, SQIVND (reference sequence). The ends lost 6 bases at V and 6 bases at J; junction bases unmatched: 13. There are 16 residues in the CDR3. The CDR3 DNA sequence: TGTGCCAGTAGCCCTATAAGGACAGGGACGTCCAATGAGCAGTTCTTC. Its protein product is CASSPIRTGTSNEQFF.

V gene TRBV6-4 combines with J gene TRBJ1-1; the D gene is possibly TRBD1 (6 bases). CDR1 MRHNA and CDR2 SNTAGT come from the germline V gene. The CDR3 is 13 residues long. The V gene lost 6 bases and the J gene lost 3 bases, with 11 bases spanning the gap. The CDR3 here is CASSSTGYTEAFF. The CDR3 DNA reads TGTGCCAGCAGCTCCACAGGGTACACTGAAGCTTTCTTT.